This TCR beta chain was documented in a study of blood T cell repertoires in COVID-19. Study-level background: T cells, B-cell-depleted T cells, or PBMCs provided the cDNA or gDNA that served as material.

After removal of 3 bases from V and 3 bases from J, the junction contained 2 bases not matched to a gene. The CDR3 loop spans 14 amino acids. The germline V gene has CDR1 KGHDR and CDR2 SFDVKD. Cohort allocation depended upon clinical history that participants reported. Recovered participants had two consecutive negative NP/OP PCR tests, healthcare professional clearance, or symptom resolution. Sequenced by immunoSEQ multiplex PCR; TCRdb stores in-frame clones only, minus some. The top ten hold around 10% of the sample, which has over 250,000 clones, about 89% seen once. Remarks on this clone: Other DNA sequences in this sample translate to the same CDR3.

The V and J genes are TRBV24-1 and TRBJ2-7, with 9 bases fitting TRBD1. The receptor's source is a man aged 40-50 years who had recovered from COVID-19. The sequenced sample was PBMCs or T cells enriched from blood (not recorded which). CDR3 nucleotides: TGTGCCACCAGTGATCCGGACAGGGGCTACGAGCAGTACTTC. It codes for CATSDPDRGYEQYF.